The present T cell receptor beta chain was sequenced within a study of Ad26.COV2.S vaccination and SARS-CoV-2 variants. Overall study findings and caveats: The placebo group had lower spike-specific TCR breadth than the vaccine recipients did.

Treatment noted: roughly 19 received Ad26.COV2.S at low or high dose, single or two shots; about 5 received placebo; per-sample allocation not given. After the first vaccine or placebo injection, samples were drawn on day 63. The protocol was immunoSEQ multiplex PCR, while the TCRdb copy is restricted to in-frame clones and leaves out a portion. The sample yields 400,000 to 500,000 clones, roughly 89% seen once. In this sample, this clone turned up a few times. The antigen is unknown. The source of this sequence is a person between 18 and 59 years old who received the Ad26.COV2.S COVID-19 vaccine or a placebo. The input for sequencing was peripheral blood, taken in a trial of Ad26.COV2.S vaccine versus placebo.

The CDR3 protein is CASSPGHIYEQYF. The CDR3 DNA follows: TGTGCCAGCAGCCCTGGACACATTTACGAGCAGTACTTC. The rearrangement links TRBV7-2 to TRBJ2-7; maybe TRBD1 (5 bases). Germline V gene lookup returns CDR1 SGHTA and CDR2 FQGNSA. Trimming removed 5 bases from V and 4 bases from J, with 12 bases in between. CDR3 length: 13 amino acids.